The present TCR beta chain was sequenced within a study of shared clonotypes between healthy human individuals. CD45RO-negative, CCR7-positively selected cells formed the naive CD8 fraction, excluding terminally differentiated effector memory CD45RA+ cells. CDR3 size: 14 residues. Germline loops: CDR1 MNHEY, CDR2 SMNVEV (reference sequence). The trim removed 5 bases at V and 2 bases at J, leaving 6 bases unmatched. The protocol was immunoSEQ multiplex PCR, while the TCRdb copy is restricted to in-frame clones and leaves out a portion. The table lists around 2,000,000 clones, about 94% of them singletons. On this clone: The identical CDR3 is also encoded by other nucleotide sequences in the sample.

The sequence was obtained from a man between 18 and 35 years old in good health. V gene TRBV27 combines with J gene TRBJ2-7; the match to TRBD1 covers 7 bases. Specimen: naive CD8+ T cells sorted from blood. CDR3 amino acids: CASSTRQGPYEQYF. CDR3 DNA sequence: TGTGCCAGCAGTACACGACAGGGTCCCTACGAGCAGTACTTC.